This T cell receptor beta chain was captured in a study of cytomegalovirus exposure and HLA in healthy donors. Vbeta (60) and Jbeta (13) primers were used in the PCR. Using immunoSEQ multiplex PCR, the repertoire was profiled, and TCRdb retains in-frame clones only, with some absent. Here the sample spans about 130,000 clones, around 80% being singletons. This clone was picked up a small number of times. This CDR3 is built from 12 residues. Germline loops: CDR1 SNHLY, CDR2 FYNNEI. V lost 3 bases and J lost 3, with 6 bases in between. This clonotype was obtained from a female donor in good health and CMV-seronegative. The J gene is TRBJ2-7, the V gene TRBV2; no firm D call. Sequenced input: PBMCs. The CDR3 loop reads CASSDYSYEQYF. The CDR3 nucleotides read TGTGCCAGCAGTGACTACAGCTACGAGCAGTACTTC.